This T cell receptor (beta chain) comes out of a study of CD8+CD57+ T cells in acquired aplastic anemia. Flow cytometry had shown expanded CD8+CD57+ cells in the patients chosen for sequencing. Sampling of blood occurred while the patients had still received no therapy. Study-wide results and caveats: Overlap between patients and controls comprised roughly 28 CD8+ CDR3 sequences. Patients versus controls showed no significant CD8+ Simpson's diversity difference.

For this clonotype: No antigen is known for it.

Germline V CDR1 and CDR2: SGDLS, YYNGEE. With 6 bases removed from V and 0 bases from J, the gap between germline ends came to 14 bases. The CDR3 length is 15 residues. The TCR beta profiling, which covered VDJ combination and CDR3 sequence, was carried out using genomic DNA as the template. TCRdb reprocessed the reads with MiXCR, giving one entry per CDR3 protein. This table holds 200,000 to 250,000 distinct CDR3 sequences, roughly 53% found once. The sequence was collected from a human donor with aplastic anemia. The V gene is TRBV9, the J gene TRBJ2-3, with D unclear. Sequencing input: sorted CD4+, CD8+, or CD8+CD57+ T cells (not recorded which) from PBMCs. CDR3 in DNA: TGTGCCAGCAACTTACATACCTCTAGCACAGATACGCAGTATTTT. Encoded protein: CASNLHTSSTDTQYF.